This paragraph reports one TCR beta chain. Its antigen is not identified. The sample comes from a study of T cell clones after liver transplantation. CDR1 is SEHNR and CDR2 is FQNEAQ in the germline V gene (reference sequence). This CDR3 is 15 amino acids long. V dropped 3 bases and J dropped 4; count of bases not matched to a gene: 2. Study conclusions and caveats: Low donor cell numbers restricted donor-reactive repertoire measurement in a couple of subjects.

Clones were read by immunoSEQ multiplex PCR, and TCRdb kept only the in-frame ones, dropping some. The table has approximately 65,000 clones, almost 95% seen once. The rearrangement joins TRBV7-9 to TRBJ2-2, with 10 bases aligning to TRBD1. This sequence originates from a human patient who received a liver transplant. The T cells may partly be graft donor cells. The starting material was CD4+ T cells from blood, obtained approximately 27 months after liver transplant. As DNA, the CDR3 is TGTGCCAGCAGCTTTCGGGACAGGGGCACCGGGGAGCTGTTTTTT. This sequence encodes CASSFRDRGTGELFF.